This TCR beta chain emerged from a study of cytomegalovirus exposure and HLA in healthy donors. Broader study findings: HLA allele associations emerged for some 16,000 TCR beta sequences in a later analysis, at 0.05 false discovery rate.

The CDR3 has 16 amino acids. V shed 6 bases and J 4 bases; nucleotides not matched to a gene: 11. Germline CDR1 and CDR2: SGHTA and FQGNSA. PCR employed 60 Vbeta and 13 Jbeta primers. Assay: immunoSEQ multiplex PCR; the TCRdb copy retains only in-frame clones and omits some. The sample has 160,000 or so clones, around 80% seen once. A word on this clone: Its antigen is undetermined.

V gene TRBV7-2 combines with J gene TRBJ1-4; TRBD1 matches 7 bases. Sequenced sample: PBMCs. This TCR derives from a male donor in good health and CMV-seropositive. The CDR3 spells CASRTGSARYNEKLFF. The DNA for the CDR3 is TGTGCCAGCAGGACAGGGAGTGCCCGTTATAATGAAAAACTGTTTTTT.